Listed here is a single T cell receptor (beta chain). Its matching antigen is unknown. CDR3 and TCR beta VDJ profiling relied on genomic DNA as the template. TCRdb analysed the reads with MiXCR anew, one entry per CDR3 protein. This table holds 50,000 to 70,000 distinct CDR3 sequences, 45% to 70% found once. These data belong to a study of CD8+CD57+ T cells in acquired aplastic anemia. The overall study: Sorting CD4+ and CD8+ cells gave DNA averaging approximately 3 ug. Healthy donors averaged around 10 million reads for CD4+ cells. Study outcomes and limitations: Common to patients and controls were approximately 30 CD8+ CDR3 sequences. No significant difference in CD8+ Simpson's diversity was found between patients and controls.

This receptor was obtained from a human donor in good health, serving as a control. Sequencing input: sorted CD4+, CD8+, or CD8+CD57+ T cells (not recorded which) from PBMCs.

CDR3 sequence (DNA): TGCAGCGTGGAAAGCCCTAGGGAGCAGTACTTC. Translation: CSVESPREQYF. The chain recombines TRBV29-1 with TRBJ2-7; D unclear. Germline CDR1 is SQVTM and CDR2 is ANQGSEA. There are 11 residues in the CDR3. V was shortened by 6 bases and J by 7 bases, with 13 bases between the two germline ends.